The rows below give T cell receptor beta chains drawn from one sample of a study of blood T cell repertoires in COVID-19. Data came from immunoSEQ multiplex PCR; TCRdb stores just in-frame clones and leaves some out. The table has about 330,000 clones, 65% to 90% seen once. Sequencing input: peripheral blood. The receptors shown here come from a human donor in a cohort sampled during active COVID-19. The CDR3 runs from the conserved cysteine through the conserved F or W. D genes are given only for firm matches. Some rows mark clone size as missing; the rest say once, few, many or name a class of expanded clone.

.	TRBJ1-1	.	TRBV12-3/TRBV12-4	TGTGCCAGCAGTTTAGGACTTTACACTGAAGCTTTCTTT	CASSLGLYTEAFF
.	TRBJ2-5	.	TRBV27	TGTGCCAGCAGCTTTCAAGAGACCCAGTACTTC	CASSFQETQYF
.	TRBJ2-1	.	TRBV30	TGTGCCTCCCGGGACATTGTAGGCAATGAGCAGTTCTTC	CASRDIVGNEQFF
.	TRBJ1-4	.	TRBV7-3	TGTGCCAGCAGCCCCGGGGGGTTAGAAAAACTGTTTTTT	CASSPGGLEKLFF
.	TRBJ1-3	once	TRBV14	TGTGCCAGCAGCCAAGGCCTCCGGTACACCATATATTTT	CASSQGLRYTIYF
.	TRBJ2-7	.	TRBV2	TGTGCCAGCAGTGAAGGGCAGGGTTGGGAGCAGTACTTC	CASSEGQGWEQYF
.	TRBJ2-3	.	TRBV7-9	TGTGCCAGCAGTTTGTTACGTTTTCTAGAGCCCGATACGCAGTATTTT	CASSLLRFLEPDTQYF
TRBD1	TRBJ1-2	.	TRBV24-1	TGTGCCACCAGTGATACGGAACAGGGGGCTGGTGGCTACACCTTC	CATSDTEQGAGGYTF
TRBD1	TRBJ1-2	.	TRBV7-9	TGTGCCAGCAGCTTAGAGGGGACAGGGGGCGCAGGCTACACCTTC	CASSLEGTGGAGYTF
.	TRBJ2-7	.	TRBV24-1	TGTGCCACCAGCGGATTCAAGGGCCGGGGTCACTACGAGCAGTACTTC	CATSGFKGRGHYEQYF
TRBD1	TRBJ1-5	.	TRBV27	TGTGCCAGCAGTTTATACTTCGACAGGGGGCGGTCGACGCCCCAGCATTTT	CASSLYFDRGRSTPQHF
.	TRBJ2-7	.	TRBV6-5	TGTGCCAGCAGTAACAGGAGAAGCTCCTACGAGCAGTACTTC	CASSNRRSSYEQYF
.	TRBJ1-3	.	TRBV24-1	TGTGCCACCAGTGATGACAGCTCTGGAAACACCATATATTTT	CATSDDSSGNTIYF
.	TRBJ1-1	.	TRBV18	TGTGCCAGCTCAGAAATACAGGGTGAAGCTTTCTTT	CASSEIQGEAFF